The clone carrying this TCR beta chain was detected only once. The data stem from a study of TIL therapy for anti-PD-1-resistant metastatic lung cancer. This was the immunoSEQ v3 assay. Assay used: immunoSEQ multiplex PCR; TCRdb lists only in-frame clones, some missing. The sample holds under 70,000 clones, around nine tenths seen once. The time point denotes: pre-treatment sample, taken before nivolumab and TIL therapy. This CDR3 spans 17 amino acids. Trimming shortened V by 0 bases and J by 0 bases, and 12 bases separated the two germline ends. Germline V lookup: CDR1 SGHTA, CDR2 FQGNSA. The sequenced sample was blood, obtained at baseline. The sequence was obtained from a person aged 25-79 years with non-small cell lung cancer. The chain combines TRBV7-2 with TRBJ1-5; weak D call: TRBD1 (6 bases). The CDR3 nucleotides read TGTGCCAGCAGCTTAGCCAGGGGAGGGGATAGCAATCAGCCCCAGCATTTT. This codes for CASSLARGGDSNQPQHF.